This is a list of T cell receptor beta chains from one sample in a study of blood T cell repertoires in COVID-19. Some clones are missing from TCRdb's copy, which holds only in-frame ones; the method was immunoSEQ multiplex PCR. The repertoire holds roughly 50,000 clones, more than 80% seen once, with less than 6.5% in the top ten. The sample comprised peripheral blood. The source of these receptors is a man aged 55-75 years with acute or convalescent COVID-19. Both conserved end residues are part of each CDR3. Part of the rows lack a size; the others show once, few, many or a class for expanded clones.

TRBJ1-1 - TRBV11-2 CASSPGQWVTEAFF
TRBJ2-3 - TRBV7-3 CASRLGTGLPDTQYF
TRBJ2-7 - TRBV21-1 CATRGTYEQYF
TRBJ2-7 - TRBV28 CASSFPPKRGGREQYF
TRBJ1-6 - TRBV4-2 CASSQESTYSPLHF
TRBJ2-1 - TRBV6-5 CASRALAGVYPSFF
TRBJ2-3 - TRBV5-8 CASSGQSGTDTQYF
TRBJ2-5 - TRBV15 CATSVGYGTQYF
TRBJ1-1 - TRBV6-5 CASSLGGHAFF
TRBJ2-2 - TRBV5-1 CASSPLQATGELFF
TRBJ2-7 - TRBV11-2 CASSPYLTSGVSYEQYF
TRBJ1-1 - TRBV5-1 CASSLGAGGTEAFF
TRBJ1-6 - TRBV28 CASSLGQGSYNSPLHF
TRBJ2-2 - TRBV29-1 CSVDGTGDTGELFF
TRBJ1-1 - TRBV13 CASSFPTGGRSPNTEAFF
TRBJ2-1 - TRBV9 CASSVAGGKRFYNEQFF
TRBJ2-1 - TRBV5-8 CASTPNRGPYNEQFF
TRBJ1-2 - TRBV5-4 CASSATANYGYTF
TRBJ2-4 - TRBV5-1 CASSLGLTKNIQYF
TRBJ1-5 few TRBV7-2 CASSLSYTYNQPQHF
TRBJ1-2 - TRBV27 CASSPRTRGSNYGYTF
TRBJ2-2 - TRBV19 CASREGSTNTGELFF
TRBJ2-2 few TRBV2 CASSETSGIGELFF
TRBJ2-2 - TRBV27 CASSTPGPQDTGELFF
TRBJ2-4 - TRBV5-4 CASSDHRGLAKNIQYF
TRBJ2-1 - TRBV27 CASSLFAAGGYEQFF
TRBJ1-1 few TRBV5-4 CASSPWEGNTEAFF
TRBJ1-6 - TRBV28 CASSFMSGEDSPLHF
TRBJ2-3 - TRBV5-1 CASSGGRAIDTQYF
TRBJ2-3 few TRBV29-1 CSVALGGSTDTQYF
TRBJ2-7 - TRBV27 CASRKVQGSSYEQYF
TRBJ2-5 - TRBV5-6 CASSLASGRQETQYF
TRBJ1-4 - TRBV19 CASSGRSGEKLFF
TRBJ1-2 - TRBV5-5 CASSLGQAVGYTF
TRBJ1-2 - TRBV19 CASLGQGLYGYTF
TRBJ2-2 - TRBV29-1 CSVEGGARTGELFF
TRBJ2-5 - TRBV5-1 CASSLVAGGGETQYF
TRBJ2-7 - TRBV24-1 CATSARTSGKKNEQYF
TRBJ2-1 - TRBV11-3 CASSTTGGPTRLHEQFF
TRBJ2-5 - TRBV5-1 CASSFAYQETQYF
TRBJ2-2 - TRBV28 CASSLEAGSAGELFF
TRBJ1-5 - TRBV28 CASSLQGYSQPQHF
TRBJ2-5 - TRBV7-2 CASSSQGGYEETQYF
TRBJ2-5 - TRBV14 CASSQGQGQETQYF
TRBJ1-2 few TRBV6-4 CASSSSRGNVYGYTF
TRBJ2-5 once TRBV28 CASSLPRETQYF
TRBJ1-2 - TRBV6-5 CASSYGQAGYTF
TRBJ2-7 few TRBV10-3 CAISLGTGGEQYF
TRBJ1-4 - TRBV18 CASSGRVGEKLFF
TRBJ2-6 - TRBV11-3 CASSPGTGSSGGANVLTF
TRBJ2-2 - TRBV7-3 CASSLFGQGANTGELFF